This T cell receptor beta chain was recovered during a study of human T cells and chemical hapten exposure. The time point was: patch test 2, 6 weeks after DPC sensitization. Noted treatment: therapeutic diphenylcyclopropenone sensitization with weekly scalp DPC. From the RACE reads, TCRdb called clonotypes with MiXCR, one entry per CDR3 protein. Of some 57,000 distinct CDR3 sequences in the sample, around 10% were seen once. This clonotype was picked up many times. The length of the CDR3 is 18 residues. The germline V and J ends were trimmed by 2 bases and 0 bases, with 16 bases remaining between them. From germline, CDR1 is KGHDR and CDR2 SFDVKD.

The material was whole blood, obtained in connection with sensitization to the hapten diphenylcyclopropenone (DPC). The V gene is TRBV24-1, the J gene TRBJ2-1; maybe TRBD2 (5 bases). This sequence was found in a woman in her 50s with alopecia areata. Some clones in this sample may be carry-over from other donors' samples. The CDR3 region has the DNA TGTGCCACCAGTGATTCGACTACCGGCGCTTTCTCCTACAATGAGCAGTTCTTC. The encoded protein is CATSDSTTGAFSYNEQFF.